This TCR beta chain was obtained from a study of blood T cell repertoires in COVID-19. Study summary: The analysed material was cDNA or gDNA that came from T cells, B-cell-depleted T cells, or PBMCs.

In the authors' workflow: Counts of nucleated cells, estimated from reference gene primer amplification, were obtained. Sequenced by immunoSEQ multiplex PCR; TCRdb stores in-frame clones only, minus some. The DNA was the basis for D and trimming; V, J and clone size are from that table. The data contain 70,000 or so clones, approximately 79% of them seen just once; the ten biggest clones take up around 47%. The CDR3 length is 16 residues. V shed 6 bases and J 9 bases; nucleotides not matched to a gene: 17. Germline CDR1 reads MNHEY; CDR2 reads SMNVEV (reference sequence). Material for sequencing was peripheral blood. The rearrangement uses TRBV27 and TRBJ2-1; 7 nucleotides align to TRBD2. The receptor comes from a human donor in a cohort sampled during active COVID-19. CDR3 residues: CASSRIGGGGVVEQFF. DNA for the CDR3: TGTGCCAGCAGCCGGATTGGTGGGGGGGGTGTGGTTGAGCAGTTCTTC.